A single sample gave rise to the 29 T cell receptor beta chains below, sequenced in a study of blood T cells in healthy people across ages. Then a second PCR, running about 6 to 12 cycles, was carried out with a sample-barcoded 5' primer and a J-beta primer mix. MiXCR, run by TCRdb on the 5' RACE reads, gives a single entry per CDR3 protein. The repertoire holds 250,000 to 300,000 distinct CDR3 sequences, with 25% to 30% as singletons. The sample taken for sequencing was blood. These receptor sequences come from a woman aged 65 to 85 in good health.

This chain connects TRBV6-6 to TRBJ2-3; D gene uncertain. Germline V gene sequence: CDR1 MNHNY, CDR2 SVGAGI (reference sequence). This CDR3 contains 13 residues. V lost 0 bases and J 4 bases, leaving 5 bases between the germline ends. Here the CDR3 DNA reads TGTGCCAGCAGTTACTCCGCAGCAGATACGCAGTATTTT. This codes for CASSYSAADTQYF.

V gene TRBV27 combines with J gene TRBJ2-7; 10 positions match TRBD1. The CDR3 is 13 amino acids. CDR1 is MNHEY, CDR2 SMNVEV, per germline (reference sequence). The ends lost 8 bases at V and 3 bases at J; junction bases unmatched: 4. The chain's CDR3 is CASRDRGLYEQYF. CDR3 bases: TGTGCCAGCCGGGACAGGGGTCTCTACGAGCAGTACTTC.

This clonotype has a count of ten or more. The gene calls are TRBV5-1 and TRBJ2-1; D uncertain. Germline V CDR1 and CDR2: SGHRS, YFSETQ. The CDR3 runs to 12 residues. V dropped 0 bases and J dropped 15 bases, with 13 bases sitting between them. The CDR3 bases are TGCGCCAGCAGCTTGGATGGTCTGGTGCCGTTCTTC. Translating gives CASSLDGLVPFF.

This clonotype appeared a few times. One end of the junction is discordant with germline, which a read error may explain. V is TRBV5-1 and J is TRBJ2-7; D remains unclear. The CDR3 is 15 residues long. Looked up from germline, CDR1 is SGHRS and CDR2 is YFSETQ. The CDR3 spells CASGLGPSSSYEQYF. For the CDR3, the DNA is TGCGCCAGCGGCTTAGGGCCTTCTAGCTCCTACGAGCAGTACTTC.

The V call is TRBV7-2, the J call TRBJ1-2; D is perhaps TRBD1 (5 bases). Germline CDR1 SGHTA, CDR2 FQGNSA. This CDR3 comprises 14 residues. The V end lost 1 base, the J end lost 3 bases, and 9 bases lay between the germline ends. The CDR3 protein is CASSLGQLYYGYTF. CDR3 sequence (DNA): TGTGCCAGCAGCTTAGGACAGCTCTACTATGGCTACACCTTC. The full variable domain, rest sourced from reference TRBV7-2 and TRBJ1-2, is GAGVSQSPSNKVTEKGKDVELRCDPISGHTALYWYRQSLGQGLEFLIYFQGNSAPDKSGLPSDRFSAERTGGSVSTLTIQRTQQEDSAVYLCASSLGQLYYGYTFGSGTRLTVV.

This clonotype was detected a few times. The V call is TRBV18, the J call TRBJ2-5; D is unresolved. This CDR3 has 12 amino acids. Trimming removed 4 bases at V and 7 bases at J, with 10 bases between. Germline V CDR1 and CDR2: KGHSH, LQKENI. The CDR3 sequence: CASSLSGVTQYF. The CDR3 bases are TGTGCCAGCTCACTATCCGGTGTGACCCAGTACTTC.

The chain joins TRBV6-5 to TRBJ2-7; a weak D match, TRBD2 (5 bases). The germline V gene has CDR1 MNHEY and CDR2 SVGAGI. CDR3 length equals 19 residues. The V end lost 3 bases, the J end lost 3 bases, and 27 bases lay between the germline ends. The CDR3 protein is CASSYRQAERYGVFYEQYF. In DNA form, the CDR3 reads TGTGCCAGCAGTTATAGGCAGGCTGAGCGGTACGGTGTTTTCTACGAGCAGTACTTC.

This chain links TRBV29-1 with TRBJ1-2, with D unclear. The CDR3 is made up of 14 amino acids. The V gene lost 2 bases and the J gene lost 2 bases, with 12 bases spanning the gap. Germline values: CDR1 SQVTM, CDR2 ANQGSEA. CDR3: CSVEQRTANYGYTF. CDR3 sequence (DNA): TGCAGCGTTGAACAGCGCACAGCCAACTATGGCTACACCTTC.

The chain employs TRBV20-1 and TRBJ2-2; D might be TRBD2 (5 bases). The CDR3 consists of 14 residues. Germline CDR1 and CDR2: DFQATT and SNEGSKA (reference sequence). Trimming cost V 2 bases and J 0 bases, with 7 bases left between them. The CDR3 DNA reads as TGCAGTGCTAGAAGCGGCACGAACACCGGGGAGCTGTTTTTT. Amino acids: CSARSGTNTGELFF.

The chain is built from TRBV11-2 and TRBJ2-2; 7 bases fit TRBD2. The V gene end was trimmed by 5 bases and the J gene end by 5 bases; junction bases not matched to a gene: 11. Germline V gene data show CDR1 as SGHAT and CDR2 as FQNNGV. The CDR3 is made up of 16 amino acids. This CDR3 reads CASSPSQAGLTGELFF. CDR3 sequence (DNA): TGTGCCAGCAGCCCCTCCCAAGCGGGGCTAACCGGGGAGCTGTTTTTT. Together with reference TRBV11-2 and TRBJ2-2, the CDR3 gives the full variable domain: EAGVAQSPRYKIIEKRQSVAFWCNPISGHATLYWYQQILGQGPKLLIQFQNNGVVDDSQLPKDRFSAERLKGVDSTLKIQPAKLEDSAVYLCASSPSQAGLTGELFFGEGSRLTVL.

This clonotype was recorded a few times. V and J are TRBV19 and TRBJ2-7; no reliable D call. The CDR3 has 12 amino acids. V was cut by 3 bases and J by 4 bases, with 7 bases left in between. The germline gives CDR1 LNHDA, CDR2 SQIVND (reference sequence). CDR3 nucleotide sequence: TGTGCCAGTAGTATTAGTGGGTACGAGCAGTACTTC. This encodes CASSISGYEQYF.

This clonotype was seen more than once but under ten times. The CDR3 DNA sequence: TGTGCCAGCAGCTTAATACCTAGCATCAATGAGCAGTTCTTC. It yields the protein CASSLIPSINEQFF. The chain recombines TRBV7-3 with TRBJ2-1, with a tentative D call TRBD2 (5 bases). From germline, CDR1 is SGHTA and CDR2 FQGTGA. Between the trimmed V and J ends, which lost 1 base and 6 bases, there was a span of 10 bases. The CDR3 runs 14 residues.

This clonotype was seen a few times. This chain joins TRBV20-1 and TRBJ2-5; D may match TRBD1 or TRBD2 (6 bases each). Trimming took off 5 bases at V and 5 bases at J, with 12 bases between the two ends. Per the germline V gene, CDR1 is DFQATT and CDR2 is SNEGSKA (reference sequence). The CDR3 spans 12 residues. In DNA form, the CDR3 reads TGCAGTGCTGAGGCCGGGGGCGAGACCCAGTACTTC. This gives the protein CSAEAGGETQYF.

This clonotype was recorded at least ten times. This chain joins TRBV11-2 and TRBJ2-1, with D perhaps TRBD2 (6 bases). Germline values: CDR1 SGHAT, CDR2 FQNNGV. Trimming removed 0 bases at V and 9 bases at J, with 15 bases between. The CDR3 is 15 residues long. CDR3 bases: TGTGCCAGCAGCTTAGATCTCCTAGCGATTCGTGAGCAGTTCTTC. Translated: CASSLDLLAIREQFF.

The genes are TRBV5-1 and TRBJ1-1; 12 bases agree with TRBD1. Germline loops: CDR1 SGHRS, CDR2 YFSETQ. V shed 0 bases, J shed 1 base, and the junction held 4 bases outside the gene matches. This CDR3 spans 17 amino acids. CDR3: CASSLEGQGAGNTEAFF. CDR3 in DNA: TGCGCCAGCAGCTTGGAGGGACAGGGGGCCGGGAACACTGAAGCTTTCTTT.

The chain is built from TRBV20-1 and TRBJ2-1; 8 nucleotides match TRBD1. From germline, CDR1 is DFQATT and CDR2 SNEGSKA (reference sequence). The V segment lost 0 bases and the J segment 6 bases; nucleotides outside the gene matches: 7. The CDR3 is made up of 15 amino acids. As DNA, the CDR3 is TGCAGTGCTAGAGATCCCCAGGGGGCGCCCAATGAGCAGTTCTTC. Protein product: CSARDPQGAPNEQFF.

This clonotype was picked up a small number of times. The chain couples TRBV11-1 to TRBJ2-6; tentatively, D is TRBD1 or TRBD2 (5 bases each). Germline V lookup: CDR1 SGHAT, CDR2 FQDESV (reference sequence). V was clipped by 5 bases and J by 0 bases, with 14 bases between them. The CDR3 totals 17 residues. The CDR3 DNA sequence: TGTGCCAGCAGCACTCCGGGACGCATCTCTGGGGCCAACGTCCTGACTTTC. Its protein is CASSTPGRISGANVLTF.

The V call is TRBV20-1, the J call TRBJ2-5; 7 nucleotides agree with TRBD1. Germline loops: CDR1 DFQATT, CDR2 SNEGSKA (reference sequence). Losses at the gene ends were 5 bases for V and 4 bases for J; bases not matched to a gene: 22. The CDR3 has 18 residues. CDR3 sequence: CSAPFTFGQAWGIETQYF. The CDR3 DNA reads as TGCAGTGCTCCCTTCACTTTCGGACAGGCCTGGGGGATAGAGACCCAGTACTTC.

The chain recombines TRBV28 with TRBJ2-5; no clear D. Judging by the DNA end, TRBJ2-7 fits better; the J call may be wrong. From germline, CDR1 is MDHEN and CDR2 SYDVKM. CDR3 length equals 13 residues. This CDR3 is CASSPPATYEQYF. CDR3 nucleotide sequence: TGTGCCAGCAGCCCGCCAGCGACGTACGAGCAGTACTTC.

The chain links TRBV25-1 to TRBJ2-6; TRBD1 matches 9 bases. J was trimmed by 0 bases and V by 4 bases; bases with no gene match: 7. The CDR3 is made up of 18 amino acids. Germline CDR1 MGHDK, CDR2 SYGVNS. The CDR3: CASSGAGQGFSGANVLTF. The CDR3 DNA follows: TGTGCCAGCAGTGGGGCGGGACAGGGATTCTCTGGGGCCAACGTCCTGACTTTC.

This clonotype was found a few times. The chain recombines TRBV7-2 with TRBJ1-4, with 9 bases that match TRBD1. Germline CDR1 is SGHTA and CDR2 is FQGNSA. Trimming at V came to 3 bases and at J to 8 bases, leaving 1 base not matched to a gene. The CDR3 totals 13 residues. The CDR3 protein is CASSFDRGEKLFF. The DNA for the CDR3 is TGTGCCAGCAGCTTTGACAGGGGGGAAAAACTGTTTTTT.

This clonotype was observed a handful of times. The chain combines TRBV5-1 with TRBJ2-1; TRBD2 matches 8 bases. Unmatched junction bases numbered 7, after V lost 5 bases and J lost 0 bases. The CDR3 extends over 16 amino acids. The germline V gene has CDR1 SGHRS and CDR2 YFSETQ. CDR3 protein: CASSNGGRHSYNEQFF. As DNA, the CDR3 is TGCGCCAGCAGTAATGGCGGGAGGCACTCCTACAATGAGCAGTTCTTC.

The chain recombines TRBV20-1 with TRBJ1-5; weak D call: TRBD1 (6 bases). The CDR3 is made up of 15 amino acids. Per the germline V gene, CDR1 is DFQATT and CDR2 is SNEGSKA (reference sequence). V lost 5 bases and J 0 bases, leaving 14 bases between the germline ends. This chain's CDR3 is CSALQGGTSNQPQHF. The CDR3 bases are TGCAGTGCTCTACAGGGAGGGACTAGCAATCAGCCCCAGCATTTT.

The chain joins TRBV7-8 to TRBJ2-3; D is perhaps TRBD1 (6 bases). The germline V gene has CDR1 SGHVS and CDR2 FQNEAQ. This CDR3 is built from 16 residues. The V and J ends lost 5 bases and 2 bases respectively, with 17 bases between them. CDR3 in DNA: TGTGCCAGCAGCCCGCTATGGACAGTTAACACAGATACGCAGTATTTT. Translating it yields CASSPLWTVNTDTQYF.

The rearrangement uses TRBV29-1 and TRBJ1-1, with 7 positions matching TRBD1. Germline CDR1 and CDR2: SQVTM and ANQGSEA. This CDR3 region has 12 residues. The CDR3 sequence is CKGGEGNTEAFF. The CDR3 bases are TGCAAAGGGGGCGAGGGGAACACTGAAGCTTTCTTT.

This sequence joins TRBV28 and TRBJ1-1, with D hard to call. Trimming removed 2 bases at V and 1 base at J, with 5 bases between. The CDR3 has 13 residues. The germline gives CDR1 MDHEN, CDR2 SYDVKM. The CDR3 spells CASSLIRNTEAFF. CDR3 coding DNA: TGTGCCAGCAGTTTAATACGGAACACTGAAGCTTTCTTT. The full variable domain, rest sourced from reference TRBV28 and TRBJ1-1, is DVKVTQSSRYLVKRTGEKVFLECVQDMDHENMFWYRQDPGLGLRLIYFSYDVKMKEKGDIPEGYSVSREKKERFSLILESASTNQTSMYLCASSLIRNTEAFFGQGTRLTVV.

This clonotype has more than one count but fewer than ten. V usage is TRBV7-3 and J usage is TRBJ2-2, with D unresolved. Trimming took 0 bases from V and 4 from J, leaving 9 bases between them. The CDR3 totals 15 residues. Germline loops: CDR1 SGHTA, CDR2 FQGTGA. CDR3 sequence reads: CASSLTGSTTGELFF. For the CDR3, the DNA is TGTGCCAGCAGCTTAACTGGCAGCACCACCGGGGAGCTGTTTTTT.

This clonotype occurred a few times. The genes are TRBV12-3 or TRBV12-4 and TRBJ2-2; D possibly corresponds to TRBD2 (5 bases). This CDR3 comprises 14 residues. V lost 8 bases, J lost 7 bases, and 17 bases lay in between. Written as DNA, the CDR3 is TGTGCCAGCTGCGGGCGGAAACAGATCGGGGAGCTGTTTTTT. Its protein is CASCGRKQIGELFF.

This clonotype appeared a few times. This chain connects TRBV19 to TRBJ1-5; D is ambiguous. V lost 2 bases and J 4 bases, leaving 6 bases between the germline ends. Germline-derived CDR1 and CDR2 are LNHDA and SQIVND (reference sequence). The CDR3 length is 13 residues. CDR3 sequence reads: CASSIRTNQPQHF. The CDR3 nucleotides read TGTGCCAGTAGTATAAGAACGAATCAGCCCCAGCATTTT.